Listed below are T cell receptor beta chains from one sample, sequenced in a study of cytomegalovirus exposure and HLA in healthy donors. Profiling relied on immunoSEQ multiplex PCR, and the TCRdb table lists in-frame clones only, not all of them. The sample shows about 140,000 clones, roughly 70% of them seen only once. The sequenced sample consisted of PBMCs. These TCRs come from a human donor in good health. Each CDR3 is given with its conserved first and last residue. Fields, in order: D gene, V gene, clone size, J gene, CDR3 length, CDR3 DNA, CDR3 protein. D genes are given only for firm matches. A row's size may be missing; if present it is once, few, many or a size class.

D: NA
V: TRBV6-5
size: NA
J: TRBJ1-2
length: 11
DNA: TGTGCCAGCAGTTCGAGCTATGGCTACACCTTC
CDR3: CASSSSYGYTF

D: NA
V: TRBV5-1
size: NA
J: TRBJ2-5
length: 11
DNA: TGCGCCAGCAGTCATCAAGAGACCCAGTACTTC
CDR3: CASSHQETQYF

D: NA
V: TRBV4-3
size: few
J: TRBJ2-3
length: 17
DNA: TGCGCCAGCAGCCAAGGCACTAATCTTGGGTCCACAGATACGCAGTATTTT
CDR3: CASSQGTNLGSTDTQYF

D: TRBD2
V: TRBV5-4
size: NA
J: TRBJ2-7
length: 14
DNA: TGTGCCAGCAAGCCTAGCGGGAGCTCCTACGAGCAGTACTTC
CDR3: CASKPSGSSYEQYF

D: NA
V: TRBV5-1
size: NA
J: TRBJ1-1
length: 13
DNA: TGCGCCAACTCGGACGGTGAGGGAACTGAAGCTTTCTTT
CDR3: CANSDGEGTEAFF

D: TRBD1
V: TRBV2
size: NA
J: TRBJ1-4
length: 15
DNA: TGTGCCAGCAGTGGGGCGGGACAGCGGAATGAAAAACTGTTTTTT
CDR3: CASSGAGQRNEKLFF

D: NA
V: TRBV5-1
size: NA
J: TRBJ2-7
length: 13
DNA: TGCGCCAGCCACCGGACGGGGAGGTGGGAGCAGTACTTC
CDR3: CASHRTGRWEQYF

D: NA
V: TRBV2
size: few
J: TRBJ1-5
length: 15
DNA: TGTGCCAGCAGTCGGCAGGGCGCCCTTAATCAGCCCCAGCATTTT
CDR3: CASSRQGALNQPQHF

D: NA
V: TRBV27
size: once
J: TRBJ2-3
length: 16
DNA: TGTGCCAGCAGTTTATCCCTCCCGACAGTCCGGGATACGCAGTATTTT
CDR3: CASSLSLPTVRDTQYF

D: TRBD1
V: TRBV28
size: NA
J: TRBJ2-1
length: 16
DNA: TGTGCCAGCCATTTATATGGGACAGGGTCCTACAATGAGCAGTTCTTC
CDR3: CASHLYGTGSYNEQFF

D: TRBD2
V: TRBV5-8
size: NA
J: TRBJ2-3
length: 16
DNA: TGTGCCAGCGCAACGATCGGGACTAGCGGGGCAGATACGCAGTATTTT
CDR3: CASATIGTSGADTQYF

D: NA
V: TRBV15
size: NA
J: TRBJ1-3
length: 15
DNA: TGTGCCACCAGAACGGGGTCCCACTCTGGAAACACCATATATTTT
CDR3: CATRTGSHSGNTIYF

D: NA
V: TRBV7-8
size: NA
J: TRBJ1-3
length: 16
DNA: TGTGCCAGCAGCGGACGGACAGTTCACCCTGGAAACACCATATATTTT
CDR3: CASSGRTVHPGNTIYF

D: NA
V: TRBV6-6
size: NA
J: TRBJ2-4
length: 15
DNA: TGTGCCAGCACCCAAGGAGTACTAGCCAAAAACATTCAGTACTTC
CDR3: CASTQGVLAKNIQYF

D: TRBD1
V: TRBV30
size: NA
J: TRBJ1-1
length: 17
DNA: TGTGCCTGGAGTGTAGGGGTTTGTCAGGGGGCGAGTACTGAAGCTTTCTTT
CDR3: CAWSVGVCQGASTEAFF

D: NA
V: TRBV4-3
size: NA
J: TRBJ2-1
length: 16
DNA: TGCACCAGCAGCCACTTCGCCGGGACTGCCTACAATGAGCAGTTCTTC
CDR3: CTSSHFAGTAYNEQFF

D: TRBD1
V: TRBV6-5
size: NA
J: TRBJ2-7
length: 15
DNA: TGTGCCAGCAGTTACTCTGGGACAGGGGGCTACGAGCAGTACTTC
CDR3: CASSYSGTGGYEQYF

D: NA
V: TRBV5-1
size: once
J: TRBJ1-4
length: 15
DNA: TGCGCCAGCAGACAGGCTCCACCGTATAATGAAAAACTGTTTTTT
CDR3: CASRQAPPYNEKLFF

D: NA
V: TRBV6-1
size: NA
J: TRBJ1-5
length: 14
DNA: TGTGCCAGCAGGACAGGCGGCCGGAGTCAGCCCCAGCATTTT
CDR3: CASRTGGRSQPQHF

D: NA
V: TRBV6-4
size: NA
J: TRBJ2-6
length: 16
DNA: TGTGCCAGCAGTGAGGAGACAGGCTCTGGGGCCAACGTCCTGACTTTC
CDR3: CASSEETGSGANVLTF

D: NA
V: TRBV5-8
size: NA
J: TRBJ2-1
length: 16
DNA: TGTGCCAGCAGCCGCTCCCAGGGAGGCTCCTACAATGAGCAGTTCTTC
CDR3: CASSRSQGGSYNEQFF

D: TRBD1
V: TRBV7-2
size: NA
J: TRBJ2-3
length: 15
DNA: TGTGCCAGCAGCTCGGGGACAGGATTCACAGATACGCAGTATTTT
CDR3: CASSSGTGFTDTQYF

D: TRBD1
V: TRBV5-1
size: few
J: TRBJ2-1
length: 14
DNA: TGCGCCAGCAGCTCCGGGACAGGGAACAATGAGCAGTTCTTC
CDR3: CASSSGTGNNEQFF

D: TRBD2
V: TRBV6-1
size: NA
J: TRBJ2-5
length: 15
DNA: TGTGCCAGCAGGAGCGGGAGTTTCTCACAAGAGACCCAGTACTTC
CDR3: CASRSGSFSQETQYF

D: NA
V: TRBV7-2
size: NA
J: TRBJ2-5
length: 12
DNA: TGTGCCAGCAGCTTGGACTACGAGACCCAGTACTTC
CDR3: CASSLDYETQYF

D: NA
V: TRBV14
size: NA
J: TRBJ2-1
length: 15
DNA: TGTGCCAGCAGCGAACTAGTGGGTGGCTACAATGAGCAGTTCTTC
CDR3: CASSELVGGYNEQFF

D: NA
V: TRBV6-6
size: few
J: TRBJ1-2
length: 15
DNA: TGTGCCAGCAGTAACCTGCTCCGAGGCAACTATGGCTACACCTTC
CDR3: CASSNLLRGNYGYTF

D: NA
V: TRBV7-9
size: NA
J: TRBJ1-1
length: 14
DNA: TGTGCCAGCACCGTGGGGAGGGGGTTCACTGAAGCTTTCTTT
CDR3: CASTVGRGFTEAFF

D: NA
V: TRBV28
size: once
J: TRBJ2-3
length: 15
DNA: TGTGCCAGCAGTTTATGGGGAGGAGGGGAAAATACGCAGTATTTT
CDR3: CASSLWGGGENTQYF

D: NA
V: TRBV15
size: once
J: TRBJ1-1
length: 12
DNA: TGTGCCACCAGCAAAAGGGGGACTGAAGCTTTCTTT
CDR3: CATSKRGTEAFF

D: TRBD2
V: TRBV27
size: NA
J: TRBJ2-3
length: 15
DNA: TGTGCCAGCAGGGTGACTAGCGGCCCGGAAGATACGCAGTATTTT
CDR3: CASRVTSGPEDTQYF

D: TRBD1
V: TRBV5-1
size: NA
J: TRBJ2-3
length: 14
DNA: TGCGCCAGCAGGGGGGTACAGGGGACGGATACGCAGTATTTT
CDR3: CASRGVQGTDTQYF

D: TRBD2
V: TRBV5-1
size: once
J: TRBJ2-1
length: 13
DNA: TGCGCCAGCAGCTTGGCCGGGGGGAATGAGCAGTTCTTC
CDR3: CASSLAGGNEQFF

D: NA
V: TRBV19
size: NA
J: TRBJ2-1
length: 15
DNA: TGTGCCAGTAGTATAGGACTAGGTTCCTACAATGAGCAGTTCTTC
CDR3: CASSIGLGSYNEQFF

D: TRBD2
V: TRBV4-1
size: NA
J: TRBJ2-2
length: 16
DNA: TGCGCCAGCAGTCTTAGACTAGCGGCTAACACCGGGGAGCTGTTTTTT
CDR3: CASSLRLAANTGELFF

D: NA
V: TRBV7-3
size: NA
J: TRBJ1-1
length: 13
DNA: TGTGCCAGCAGCTTCGGGGGGAACACTGAAGCTTTCTTT
CDR3: CASSFGGNTEAFF

D: TRBD1
V: TRBV5-1
size: NA
J: TRBJ1-1
length: 14
DNA: TGCGCCAGCAGTCAATCTGGACAGGGCGCTGAAGCTTTCTTT
CDR3: CASSQSGQGAEAFF